Following are 32 T cell receptor beta chains from one sample sequenced in a study of Graves' ophthalmopathy and Graves' hyperthyroidism (dated by TCRdb to the late 2010s). Sequencing was performed on an Illumina HiSeq 2000. For repertoire sequencing, TCR beta CDR3 regions were amplified from RNA transcripts. A first-round RT-PCR used HTBI primers with the Qiagen OneStep RT-PCR kit, followed by a second-round multiplex PCR, size selection and purification. Using fastp trimming at Q25 and MiXCR clonotype assembly, TCRdb reanalyzed the public sequencing data and kept in-frame beta chains. Each entry is one CDR3 protein sequence, shown with its most common DNA and genes. Counted in this sample were 650,000 to 900,000 distinct CDR3 sequences; 35% to 50% of them appeared once. The biggest ten clones account for about 40% of the sample. Sequenced input: peripheral blood. The source of these receptors is an adult man with Graves' ophthalmopathy.

This rearrangement joins TRBV24-1 to TRBJ2-7; 9 positions match TRBD1. V dropped 12 bases and J dropped 1; count of bases not matched to a gene: 12. Germline-derived CDR1 and CDR2 are KGHDR and SFDVKD. This CDR3 region has 15 residues. CDR3 coding DNA: TGTGCCTGGGACCACCCGGGACAGGGATCCTACGAGCAGTACTTC. Translating it yields CAWDHPGQGSYEQYF.

This clonotype has a count of ten or more. The chain couples TRBV7-8 to TRBJ1-1, with a weak D call TRBD1 (6 bases). Trimming stripped 5 bases from V and 2 bases from J, with 9 bases between. The CDR3 length is 13 residues. The germline V gene encodes CDR1 SGHVS and CDR2 FQNEAQ. This chain's CDR3 is CASSMDSNTEAFF. The CDR3, as DNA: TGTGCCAGCAGCATGGACAGTAACACTGAAGCTTTCTTT.

The V and J genes are TRBV25-1 and TRBJ1-3; D is unclear. V gave up 5 bases and J gave up 3 bases, with 17 bases separating them. The CDR3 runs 16 residues. Germline CDR1 and CDR2: MGHDK and SYGVNS. The DNA of the CDR3 is TGTGCCAGCAGTTTGGGCGATTGGACGGGTGGAAACACCATATATTTT. Translation gives CASSLGDWTGGNTIYF.

This clonotype has just a few counts. J is TRBJ1-1 and V is TRBV10-3; D is unclear. Germline V gene data show CDR1 as ENHRY and CDR2 as SYGVKD. The CDR3 covers 12 residues. V was clipped by 10 bases and J by 4 bases, with 13 bases between them. The CDR3 coding sequence is TGTGCCAGCATGAGCCTGCCCACTGAAGCTTTCTTT. The encoded protein is CASMSLPTEAFF.

This clonotype was detected ten times or more. The J gene is TRBJ2-7, the V gene TRBV6-5; D is uncertain. V dropped 1 base and J dropped 4 bases, with 8 bases sitting between them. Germline CDR1 MNHEY, CDR2 SVGAGI. The CDR3 covers 13 residues. The CDR3 reads CASSYFGGYEQYF. CDR3 DNA: TGTGCCAGCAGTTACTTTGGTGGTTACGAGCAGTACTTC.

This clonotype was observed at least ten times. V is TRBV10-3 and J is TRBJ2-7; 9 bases fit TRBD1. The CDR3 consists of 15 residues. V was clipped by 10 bases and J by 6 bases; unmatched bases: 16. CDR1 and CDR2 from the germline V gene are ENHRY and SYGVKD. CDR3 sequence: CATKMRDREGAEQYF. CDR3 DNA: TGTGCCACCAAGATGCGGGACAGGGAGGGGGCCGAGCAGTACTTC.

This sequence joins TRBV5-1 and TRBJ2-7; D is unresolved. Germline CDR1 and CDR2: SGHRS and YFSETQ. Trimming took off 5 bases at V and 3 bases at J, with 12 bases between the two ends. The CDR3 covers 13 residues. CDR3 DNA sequence: TGCGCCAGCAGGAAAACGATCCGCTACGAGCAGTACTTC. It codes for CASRKTIRYEQYF.

About this clonotype itself: A much larger clone is a single base away; this may be a read error. This chain uses TRBV7-9 with TRBJ1-6, with a tentative D call TRBD1 (5 bases). The CDR3 spans 13 residues. Germline values: CDR1 SEHNR, CDR2 FQNEAQ (reference sequence). With 11 bases removed from V and 8 bases from J, the gap between germline ends came to 16 bases. CDR3 DNA: TGTGCCTTTCGGACACGGGAGGATTCACCCCTCCACTTT. This codes for CAFRTREDSPLHF.

This clonotype was found once. This CDR3 is CASSIGQLSGNTIYF. The CDR3 DNA follows: TGTGCCAGTAGTATAGGACAACTCTCTGGAAACACCATATATTTT. The chain links TRBV19 to TRBJ1-3; D not certain. V lost 1 base to trimming and J lost 0 bases, with 7 bases between them. CDR1 is LNHDA and CDR2 is SQIVND in the germline V gene (reference sequence). CDR3 length: 15 amino acids.

The V and J genes are TRBV20-1 and TRBJ2-5, with D tentatively TRBD2 (6 bases). V was clipped by 2 bases and J by 5 bases, with 21 bases between them. Germline V gene lookup returns CDR1 DFQATT and CDR2 SNEGSKA (reference sequence). The CDR3 extends over 16 amino acids. CDR3 loop: CSARTGAGLPRETQYF. CDR3 in DNA: TGCAGTGCTAGAACGGGAGCGGGCCTCCCTAGGGAGACCCAGTACTTC.

To note about this clonotype: A much larger clone differs from this one at a single base, so this may be a read error. The V and J genes are TRBV10-3 and TRBJ2-7; TRBD1 agrees at 7 bases. There are 15 residues in the CDR3. The germline V gene has CDR1 ENHRY and CDR2 SYGVKD. J was trimmed by 1 base and V by 5 bases; bases with no gene match: 8. DNA for the CDR3: TGTGCCATCAGTTATCGGACAGGAGAGTCCTACGAGCAGTACTTC. This translates into CAISYRTGESYEQYF.

The chain couples TRBV5-1 to TRBJ2-7; 11 bases agree with TRBD1. Looked up from germline, CDR1 is SGHRS and CDR2 is YFSETQ. The V segment lost 4 bases and the J segment 5 bases; nucleotides outside the gene matches: 5. The CDR3 consists of 14 residues. The CDR3 sequence is CASSERTGGHEQYF. CDR3 sequence (DNA): TGCGCCAGCAGCGAAAGGACAGGGGGCCACGAGCAGTACTTC.

The chain has TRBV10-3 and TRBJ2-2; 15 positions match TRBD2. The CDR3 loop spans 16 amino acids. With 10 bases clipped from V and 5 bases from J, the junction kept 8 bases outside the gene matches. Per germline, CDR1 ENHRY and CDR2 SYGVKD. The CDR3 sequence: CATAGTSGRNTGELFF. The CDR3 DNA sequence: TGTGCCACTGCCGGGACTAGCGGGAGGAATACCGGGGAGCTGTTTTTT.

This clonotype was detected a few times. The chain joins TRBV7-9 to TRBJ2-5, with a possible D match to TRBD2 (5 bases). CDR1 and CDR2 from the germline V gene are SEHNR and FQNEAQ (reference sequence). This CDR3 is built from 17 residues. V dropped 0 bases and J dropped 1 base, with 15 bases sitting between them. The CDR3 bases are TGTGCCAGCAGCTTAGCCTTGGCAGCGGATATCCAAGAGACCCAGTACTTC. This encodes CASSLALAADIQETQYF.

This clonotype came up many times. The chain carries TRBV2 and TRBJ1-3; possibly TRBD1 for D (5 bases). Germline CDR1 SNHLY, CDR2 FYNNEI. The V end lost 6 bases, the J end lost 1 base, and 7 bases lay between the germline ends. The length of the CDR3 is 13 residues. The CDR3 region has the DNA TGTGCCAGCAGACAGGAGTCTGGAAACACCATATATTTT. It yields the protein CASRQESGNTIYF.

This sequence joins TRBV27 and TRBJ2-7; D might be TRBD1 (6 bases). This CDR3 spans 15 amino acids. Germline V gene sequence: CDR1 MNHEY, CDR2 SMNVEV (reference sequence). Trimming removed 3 bases from V and 1 base from J, with 13 bases in between. The CDR3 region is CASSLRTDLSYEQYF. The DNA of the CDR3 is TGTGCCAGCAGTTTGAGGACAGACCTTTCCTACGAGCAGTACTTC.

As to this clonotype: The germline gene is not matched at one end of the junction; a read error may be the cause. The chain combines TRBV2 with TRBJ2-5; no reliable D call. Germline V CDR1 and CDR2: SNHLY, FYNNEI. The CDR3 covers 14 residues. The chain's CDR3 is CASSFQDRQETQYF. Written as DNA, the CDR3 is TGTGCTAGCAGCTTCCAAGATCGTCAAGAGACCCAGTACTTC. The entire variable domain, with the rest obtained from reference TRBV2 and TRBJ2-5, is as follows: EPEVTQTPSHQVTQMGQEVILRCVPISNHLYFYWYRQILGQKVEFLVSFYNNEISEKSEIFDDQFSVERPDGSNFTLKIRSTKLEDSAMYFCASSFQDRQETQYFGPGTRLLVL.

As concerns this clonotype: One end of the junction fails to match germline, which may point to a read error. The CDR3 is CASSSRGEAESFF. The CDR3 nucleotides are TGTGCCAGCAGTTCCCGTGGGGAGGCCGAGTCTTTCTTT. V is TRBV10-3 and J is TRBJ1-1; D uncertain. CDR1 and CDR2 from the germline V gene are ENHRY and SYGVKD. The CDR3 contains 13 residues.

This clonotype was seen ten or more times. The CDR3 DNA reads TGTGCCACCAGTGATGACTTGGAAGGCAGCGGGGAGCTGTTTTTT. This translates into CATSDDLEGSGELFF. The chain carries TRBV24-1 and TRBJ2-2; no firm D call. V shed 3 bases and J shed 7 bases, with 14 bases lying between them. The CDR3 runs to 15 residues. CDR1 and CDR2 (germline): KGHDR, SFDVKD.

The rearrangement links TRBV12-3 or TRBV12-4 to TRBJ1-1, with D unresolved. V lost 0 bases, J lost 2 bases, and 7 bases lay in between. The CDR3 consists of 14 residues. CDR3 bases: TGTGCCAGCAGTTTAGCGCATGGAAACACTGAAGCTTTCTTT. Its protein is CASSLAHGNTEAFF.

This clonotype was counted a few times. J is TRBJ1-2 and V is TRBV2; no clear D gene. The germline V gene has CDR1 SNHLY and CDR2 FYNNEI. Trimming left V 1 base short and J 5 bases short, with 8 bases between. This CDR3 has 13 residues. The CDR3 region has the DNA TGTGCCAGCAGTGAAGGGGCTCTTTATGGCTACACCTTC. Translating it yields CASSEGALYGYTF.

V is TRBV15 and J is TRBJ1-5, with TRBD1 identical over 10 bases. Germline assignment: CDR1 LNHNV and CDR2 YYDKDF (reference sequence). V dropped 2 bases and J dropped 5; count of bases not matched to a gene: 6. CDR3 length: 16 residues. The chain's CDR3 is CATSRLGTGVYQPQHF. The CDR3 DNA is TGTGCCACCAGCAGACTAGGGACAGGGGTTTATCAGCCCCAGCATTTT.

This chain links TRBV7-9 with TRBJ1-6, with a weak D call TRBD1 (6 bases). The germline gives CDR1 SEHNR, CDR2 FQNEAQ (reference sequence). The CDR3 spans 12 residues. V dropped 8 bases and J dropped 10 bases, with 12 bases sitting between them. The CDR3 DNA follows: TGTGCCAGCCAGGGGTTCGGGTCACCCCTCCACTTT. This translates into CASQGFGSPLHF.

This rearrangement joins TRBV25-1 to TRBJ2-7, with 9 bases lining up with TRBD2. Germline V gene sequence: CDR1 MGHDK, CDR2 SYGVNS. The V gene end was trimmed by 6 bases and the J gene end by 1 base; junction bases not matched to a gene: 13. CDR3 length: 17 residues. CDR3 region: CASSQVGPSGISYEQYF. The CDR3 DNA reads as TGTGCCAGCAGCCAAGTCGGCCCTAGCGGGATTTCCTACGAGCAGTACTTC.

This clonotype was observed a few times. The chain carries TRBV2 and TRBJ2-7; tentatively, D is TRBD2 (6 bases). The CDR3 is 15 amino acids. CDR1 and CDR2 (germline): SNHLY, FYNNEI. V was clipped by 6 bases and J by 3 bases, with 18 bases between them. This chain's CDR3 is CASSLIPGSGYEQYF. The CDR3 DNA follows: TGTGCCAGCAGCTTGATTCCCGGGAGTGGCTACGAGCAGTACTTC.

This clonotype was counted at least ten times. This chain links TRBV4-3 with TRBJ2-7, with TRBD1 identical over 8 bases. Germline V gene sequence: CDR1 LGHNA, CDR2 YSLEER. This CDR3 is built from 15 residues. J lost 4 bases, V lost 4 bases, and 9 bases had no gene match. This chain's CDR3 is CASSRTGQGSYEQYF. The CDR3 DNA reads as TGCGCCAGCAGCCGAACCGGACAGGGTTCGTACGAGCAGTACTTC.

This clonotype was recorded once. The chain employs TRBV7-9 and TRBJ2-5, with 8 bases fitting TRBD1. The CDR3 loop spans 13 amino acids. V shed 5 bases and J 5 bases; nucleotides not matched to a gene: 4. Germline loops: CDR1 SEHNR, CDR2 FQNEAQ (reference sequence). The CDR3 DNA reads TGTGCCAGCAGCGGACAGGGTACGGAGACCCAGTACTTC. It yields the protein CASSGQGTETQYF.

About this clonotype itself: The conserved phenylalanine or tryptophan normally closing the CDR3 is absent here, so this likely arose from a read error. The chain has TRBV7-3 and TRBJ2-7; either TRBD1 or TRBD2 may fit D (6 bases each). This CDR3 contains 13 residues. Germline CDR1 reads SGHTA; CDR2 reads FQGTGA. V shed 5 bases and J shed 7 bases, with 15 bases lying between them. Written as DNA, the CDR3 is TGTGCCAGCAGCCCGGGGGCGGGGCAGGAGCAGTACCTC. Translation: CASSPGAGQEQYL.

With regard to this clonotype: A read error may account for a junction end that differs from germline. The CDR3 nucleotides are TGTGCCAGCAGTCCCGGGACAGGGGGCCTAAACAATCAGCCCCAGCATTTT. Protein: CASSPGTGGLNNQPQHF. V and J are TRBV24-1 and TRBJ1-5; 12 bases fit TRBD1. The CDR3 length is 17 residues. Germline-derived CDR1 and CDR2 are KGHDR and SFDVKD.

This clonotype was observed many times. V and J are TRBV5-4 and TRBJ2-5, with D perhaps given as TRBD1 or TRBD2 (6 bases each). The V gene lost 0 bases and the J gene lost 5 bases, with 11 bases spanning the gap. Germline CDR1 SGHNT, CDR2 YYREEE (reference sequence). The CDR3 loop spans 14 amino acids. The DNA for the CDR3 is TGTGCCAGCAGCTTGGTGGGGGGCGAGGAGACCCAGTACTTC. Protein product: CASSLVGGEETQYF.

This sequence joins TRBV10-3 and TRBJ1-5, with D possibly TRBD1 on 6 matching bases. The CDR3 covers 20 residues. Germline CDR1 is ENHRY and CDR2 is SYGVKD. V was clipped by 10 bases and J by 2 bases, with 33 bases between them. This CDR3 reads CASRPILLPGQTSRNQPQHF. The CDR3 DNA is TGTGCCAGCAGACCCATTTTATTACCGGGACAAACGAGCCGCAATCAGCCCCAGCATTTT.

This clonotype was seen more than once but under ten times. The chain joins TRBV19 to TRBJ1-1, with D maybe TRBD1 (5 bases). Germline assignment: CDR1 LNHDA and CDR2 SQIVND (reference sequence). The CDR3 extends over 15 amino acids. V shed 3 bases and J shed 4 bases, with 15 bases lying between them. CDR3 bases: TGTGCCAGTAGTATTATGGAGGGGTACGGCACTGAAGCTTTCTTT. It encodes CASSIMEGYGTEAFF.